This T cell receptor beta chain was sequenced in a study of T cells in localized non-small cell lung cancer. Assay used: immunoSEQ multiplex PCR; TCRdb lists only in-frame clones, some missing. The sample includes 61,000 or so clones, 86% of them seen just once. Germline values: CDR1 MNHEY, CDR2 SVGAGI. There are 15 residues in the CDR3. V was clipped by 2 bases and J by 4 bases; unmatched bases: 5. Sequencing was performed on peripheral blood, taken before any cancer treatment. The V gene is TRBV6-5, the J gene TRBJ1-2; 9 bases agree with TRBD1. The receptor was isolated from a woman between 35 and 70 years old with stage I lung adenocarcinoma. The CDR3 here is CASSYTTGGTYGYTF. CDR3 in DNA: TGTGCCAGCAGTTACACTACAGGGGGCACCTATGGCTACACCTTC.